The sample holds one count of the clone carrying this T cell receptor beta chain. This CDR3 has 16 amino acids. The junction had 9 bases not matched to a gene; V was cut back by 3 bases and J by 5 bases. Germline CDR1 and CDR2: MGHRA and YSYEKL. Sequenced by immunoSEQ multiplex PCR; TCRdb stores in-frame clones only, minus some. Among 160,000 or so clones listed, 70% to 90% were seen once. These data originate in a study of lymphopenia after photon versus proton radiotherapy. This sequence originates from a man in his fifties or sixties with gastric cancer. This rearrangement joins TRBV4-1 to TRBJ2-1; 8 nucleotides align to TRBD2. Material: peripheral blood, obtained from a patient treated with photon-based radiotherapy. CDR3 loop: CASSHLAGRGHNEQFF. CDR3 DNA: TGCGCCAGCAGCCACCTAGCGGGCCGGGGGCACAATGAGCAGTTCTTC.